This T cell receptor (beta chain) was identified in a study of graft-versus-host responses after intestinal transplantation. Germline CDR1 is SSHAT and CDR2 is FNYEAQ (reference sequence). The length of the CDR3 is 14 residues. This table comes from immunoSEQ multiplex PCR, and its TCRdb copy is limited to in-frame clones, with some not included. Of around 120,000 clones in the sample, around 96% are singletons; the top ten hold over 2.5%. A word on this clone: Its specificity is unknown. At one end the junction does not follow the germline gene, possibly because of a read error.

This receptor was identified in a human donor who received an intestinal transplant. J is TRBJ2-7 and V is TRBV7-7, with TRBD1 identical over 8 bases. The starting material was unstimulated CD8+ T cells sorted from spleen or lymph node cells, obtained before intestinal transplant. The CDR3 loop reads CASSPGTGDYEQYF. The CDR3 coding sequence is TGTGCTAGCAGCCCCGGGACAGGCGACTACGAGCAGTACTTC.